Below, 14 T cell receptor beta chains from the same sample are listed, as sequenced in a study of cytomegalovirus exposure and HLA in healthy donors. PCR used 60 Vbeta primers and 13 Jbeta primers. Clones were sequenced by immunoSEQ multiplex PCR, and TCRdb holds only the in-frame ones, with some missing. Found here are under 30,000 clones, 79% of them singletons; the top ten hold roughly 4.3%. The specimen was PBMCs. These receptors were taken from a male donor in good health and CMV-seronegative.

Notes on this clone: The sample has other DNA sequences that encode this CDR3 too. This rearrangement joins TRBV6-5 to TRBJ2-5; tentatively, D is TRBD1 (5 bases). The CDR3 spans 11 residues. The germline V gene encodes CDR1 MNHEY and CDR2 SVGAGI. V shed 6 bases and J shed 5 bases, with 7 bases lying between them. DNA for the CDR3: TGTGCCAGCAGGGGGCGGGAGACCCAGTACTTC. Translating it yields CASRGRETQYF.

The chain uses TRBV19 and TRBJ2-1, with 7 bases fitting TRBD2. The CDR3 runs to 15 residues. Germline CDR1 and CDR2: LNHDA and SQIVND (reference sequence). Losses at the gene ends were 7 bases for V and 3 bases for J; bases not matched to a gene: 9. CDR3 sequence reads: CASTPQAGFYNEQFF. As DNA, the CDR3 is TGTGCCAGTACCCCGCAAGCGGGATTCTACAATGAGCAGTTCTTC.

This clone is a singleton in its sample. J is TRBJ2-3 and V is TRBV5-4, with a tentative D call TRBD2 (6 bases). The V gene's germline CDR1 is SGHNT and CDR2 YYREEE (reference sequence). V was cut by 3 bases and J by 2 bases, with 13 bases left in between. The CDR3 contains 15 residues. The CDR3: CASSYRDLNTDTQYF. Written as DNA, the CDR3 is TGTGCCAGCAGCTACCGGGACTTAAACACAGATACGCAGTATTTT.

The gene calls are TRBV28 and TRBJ2-3; 8 bases are shared with TRBD2. The CDR3 length is 15 residues. J was trimmed by 4 bases and V by 6 bases; bases with no gene match: 9. CDR1 is MDHEN, CDR2 SYDVKM, per germline. CDR3 in amino acids: CASSFVSGGPDTQYF. The CDR3 nucleotides read TGTGCCAGCAGCTTCGTGAGCGGGGGTCCAGATACGCAGTATTTT. Full variable domain (rest looked up from reference TRBV28 and TRBJ2-3): DVKVTQSSRYLVKRTGEKVFLECVQDMDHENMFWYRQDPGLGLRLIYFSYDVKMKEKGDIPEGYSVSREKKERFSLILESASTNQTSMYLCASSFVSGGPDTQYFGPGTRLTVL.

This chain links TRBV13 with TRBJ2-3; 10 bases align to TRBD2. This CDR3 region has 16 residues. With V trimmed by 5 bases and J by 4 bases, 9 bases remained unmatched. The germline CDR1 and CDR2 sequences are PRHDT and FYEKMQ (reference sequence). This CDR3 reads CASSATLAGAADTQYF. The CDR3 DNA sequence: TGTGCCAGCAGCGCCACCCTAGCGGGGGCGGCAGATACGCAGTATTTT.

The gene calls are TRBV7-2 and TRBJ2-5, with 9 bases fitting TRBD2. The V segment lost 3 bases and the J segment 5 bases; nucleotides outside the gene matches: 7. Germline CDR1 and CDR2: SGHTA and FQGNSA. The CDR3 is 15 amino acids. In DNA, the CDR3 is TGTGCCAGCAGCTTCGGCGGGGGGGCCGGGGAGACCCAGTACTTC. It specifies CASSFGGGAGETQYF.

The gene calls are TRBV6-1 and TRBJ2-5; 9 bases match TRBD2. The CDR3 spans 14 residues. Germline-derived CDR1 and CDR2 are MNHNS and SASEGT. Trimming cost V 4 bases and J 5 bases; bases outside gene matches: 5. The CDR3 DNA is TGTGCCAGCAGTGCGGGACTAGCCAGGGAGACCCAGTACTTC. It yields the protein CASSAGLARETQYF.

V usage is TRBV19 and J usage is TRBJ2-6; tentative D call: TRBD1 (6 bases). Germline V lookup: CDR1 LNHDA, CDR2 SQIVND (reference sequence). The CDR3 spans 15 residues. The V and J ends lost 4 bases and 2 bases respectively, with 9 bases between them. CDR3 sequence: CASSTRTAGANVLTF. Here the CDR3 DNA reads TGTGCCAGTAGTACCAGGACAGCTGGGGCCAACGTCCTGACTTTC.

The chain carries TRBV5-6 and TRBJ2-7; 9 bases are a match to TRBD2. The CDR3 extends over 14 amino acids. From germline, CDR1 is SGHDT and CDR2 YYEEEE. The trim removed 2 bases at V and 4 bases at J, leaving 4 bases unmatched. The CDR3 spells CASSFASGTYEQYF. CDR3 sequence (DNA): TGTGCCAGCAGCTTCGCTAGCGGGACTTACGAGCAGTACTTC. Full variable domain (missing parts from reference TRBV5-6 and TRBJ2-7): DAGVTQSPTHLIKTRGQQVTLRCSPKSGHDTVSWYQQALGQGPQFIFQYYEEEERQRGNFPDRFSGHQFPNYSSELNVNALLLGDSALYLCASSFASGTYEQYFGPGTRLTVT.

The chain joins TRBV28 to TRBJ2-5; TRBD2 aligns across 9 bases. This CDR3 contains 20 residues. Per germline, CDR1 MDHEN and CDR2 SYDVKM. Unmatched junction bases numbered 19, after V lost 3 bases and J lost 2 bases. The DNA of the CDR3 is TGTGCCAGCAGTTTGATACTGGCGGGAGGGCCCCCATGGGGTCAAGAGACCCAGTACTTC. It translates to CASSLILAGGPPWGQETQYF.

The chain employs TRBV27 and TRBJ1-1; 9 nucleotides line up with TRBD1. This CDR3 is built from 14 residues. CDR1 is MNHEY, CDR2 SMNVEV, per germline (reference sequence). The trim removed 2 bases at V and 4 bases at J, leaving 2 bases unmatched. This CDR3 reads CASSLRQGGTEAFF. The CDR3 coding sequence is TGTGCCAGCAGTTTACGACAGGGGGGCACTGAAGCTTTCTTT.

The chain joins TRBV5-4 to TRBJ2-1, with 10 bases that match TRBD2. Trimming at V came to 2 bases and at J to 8 bases, leaving 10 bases not matched to a gene. Germline values: CDR1 SGHNT, CDR2 YYREEE (reference sequence). The length of the CDR3 is 16 residues. CDR3 residues: CASSFPEAGGPHEQFF. For the CDR3, the DNA is TGTGCCAGCAGCTTCCCCGAAGCGGGAGGGCCTCATGAGCAGTTCTTC. The whole variable domain, filled in from reference TRBV5-4 and TRBJ2-1, reads ETGVTQSPTHLIKTRGQQVTLRCSSQSGHNTVSWYQQALGQGPQFIFQYYREEENGRGNFPPRFSGLQFPNYSSELNVNALELDDSALYLCASSFPEAGGPHEQFFGPGTRLTVL.

This clone occurred a few times. The CDR3 loop is CASSLLGIDYGYTF. The CDR3 DNA is TGTGCCAGCAGCTTACTCGGGATAGACTATGGCTACACCTTC. The V and J genes are TRBV11-3 and TRBJ1-2, with unresolved D. Germline values: CDR1 SGHNT, CDR2 YENEEA. The CDR3 covers 14 residues. Trimming stripped 2 bases from V and 3 bases from J, with 10 bases between.

The V and J genes are TRBV28 and TRBJ2-2; 8 bases are a match to TRBD2. The CDR3 is made up of 15 amino acids. The germline CDR1 and CDR2 sequences are MDHEN and SYDVKM. Germline trimming cut 3 bases from V and 5 bases from J; bases unmatched to any gene: 5. The CDR3: CASSFASGGTGELFF. In nucleotides, the CDR3 is TGTGCCAGCAGTTTTGCGAGCGGGGGTACCGGGGAGCTGTTTTTT. Together with reference TRBV28 and TRBJ2-2, the CDR3 gives the full variable domain: DVKVTQSSRYLVKRTGEKVFLECVQDMDHENMFWYRQDPGLGLRLIYFSYDVKMKEKGDIPEGYSVSREKKERFSLILESASTNQTSMYLCASSFASGGTGELFFGEGSRLTVL.